This is a list of T cell receptor beta chains from one sample in a study of CD4 T cells in relation to SARS-CoV-2 and coronaviruses. Some clones are missing from TCRdb's copy, which holds only in-frame ones; the method was immunoSEQ multiplex PCR. Of more than 25,000 clones in the sample, 73% were seen once. Their recognized antigens are unknown. The specimen was CD4+ T cells from PBMCs, cultured in vitro. The receptors stem from a human donor in good health. Each CDR3 is given with its conserved first and last residue. The order of the fields is V gene, clone size, J gene, D gene, CDR3 protein, CDR3 DNA. The D gene is left open where the match is weak. Clone size is stated in some rows and not others, as once, few, many or a class when expanded.

TRBV19	few	TRBJ1-1	NA	CASRQGLNTEAFF	TGTGCCAGTAGACAGGGATTGAACACTGAAGCTTTCTTT
TRBV19	NA	TRBJ2-5	TRBD1	CASSGDRGLPGTQYF	TGTGCCAGTAGTGGGGACAGGGGCCTGCCGGGGACCCAGTACTTC
TRBV7-2	few	TRBJ2-3	TRBD2	CASSFSGGFTISTDTQYF	TGTGCCAGCAGCTTTAGCGGGGGTTTTACGATTAGCACAGATACGCAGTATTTT
TRBV19	few	TRBJ2-3	NA	CASSISGKLTDTQYF	TGTGCCAGTAGTATTTCGGGCAAGTTGACAGATACGCAGTATTTT
TRBV18	NA	TRBJ1-4	NA	CASSPRGQGGHEKLFF	TGTGCCAGCTCACCCCGAGGGCAGGGCGGCCATGAAAAACTGTTTTTT
TRBV10-3	NA	TRBJ2-7	NA	CAISERGGTARLEQYF	TGTGCCATCAGTGAGCGGGGGGGGACAGCCCGCCTCGAGCAGTACTTC
TRBV9	NA	TRBJ1-6	NA	CASSETLGAHYSPLHF	TGTGCCAGCAGCGAGACCCTGGGGGCACACTATTCACCCCTCCACTTT
TRBV6-5	NA	TRBJ1-4	NA	CASTPGVGADEKLFF	TGTGCCAGCACCCCCGGGGTTGGGGCCGATGAAAAACTGTTTTTT
TRBV19	NA	TRBJ2-3	TRBD1	CASSIELGQNTDTQYF	TGTGCCAGTAGTATAGAGTTGGGACAGAACACAGATACGCAGTATTTT
TRBV11-2	NA	TRBJ1-3	NA	CASSLGPEDRGMNTIYF	TGTGCCAGCAGCTTAGGGCCAGAGGACAGAGGGATGAACACCATATATTTT
TRBV18	NA	TRBJ1-1	NA	CASSPLRNTEAFF	TGTGCCAGCTCACCACTAAGGAACACTGAAGCTTTCTTT
TRBV21-1	NA	TRBJ2-7	NA	CASSFRDEQYF	TGTGCCAGCAGCTTCCGGGACGAGCAGTACTTC
TRBV5-1	NA	TRBJ2-3	TRBD1	CASSLAPLGQGADTQYF	TGCGCCAGCAGCTTGGCCCCATTAGGACAGGGGGCGGATACGCAGTATTTT
TRBV4-3	NA	TRBJ2-2	NA	CASSQDHRGWTNTGELFF	TGCGCCAGCAGCCAAGATCATAGGGGGTGGACGAACACCGGGGAGCTGTTTTTT
TRBV9	NA	TRBJ2-1	NA	CASTPSGLSHLSEQFF	TGTGCCAGCACCCCTTCGGGACTTTCCCATCTTTCGGAGCAGTTCTTC
TRBV3-1/TRBV3-2	NA	TRBJ1-4	NA	CASSLHSVDGKLFF	TGTGCCAGCAGCCTCCACTCCGTAGATGGAAAACTGTTTTTT
TRBV6-5	NA	TRBJ1-4	NA	CASTLRRGAKEKLFF	TGTGCCAGCACACTTCGGCGGGGGGCCAAGGAAAAACTGTTTTTT
TRBV7-2	NA	TRBJ1-2	NA	CASSLGRTWPGGYTF	TGTGCCAGCAGCTTAGGACGGACGTGGCCAGGTGGCTACACCTTC
TRBV7-3	few	TRBJ2-1	NA	CASSFDVNEQFF	TGTGCCAGCAGCTTCGACGTGAATGAGCAGTTCTTC
TRBV18	few	TRBJ1-2	NA	CASSYRATRGYTF	TGTGCCAGCTCATACAGGGCCACGAGGGGCTACACCTTC
TRBV7-2	NA	TRBJ1-2	NA	CASSIPSRTVANYGYTF	TGTGCCAGCAGCATACCCAGCCGGACAGTCGCTAACTATGGCTACACCTTC
TRBV27	NA	TRBJ2-7	NA	CASKQSGYEQYF	TGTGCCAGCAAACAGAGCGGTTACGAGCAGTACTTC
TRBV5-4	NA	TRBJ2-7	TRBD2	CASSSSTSGGALFYEQYF	TGTGCCAGCAGCTCTTCGACTAGCGGGGGGGCCCTCTTCTACGAGCAGTACTTC
TRBV5-1	NA	TRBJ1-5	TRBD1	CASSPGQGYNQPQHF	TGCGCCAGCAGCCCGGGACAGGGTTACAATCAGCCCCAGCATTTT
TRBV7-3	few	TRBJ2-7	TRBD1	CASSPNRGPMYEQYF	TGTGCCAGCAGCCCTAACAGGGGGCCTATGTACGAGCAGTACTTC
TRBV4-3	NA	TRBJ2-3	TRBD2	CASSQGLARGADTQYF	TGCGCCAGCAGCCAAGGACTAGCGCGAGGGGCAGATACGCAGTATTTT
TRBV7-8	NA	TRBJ2-5	NA	CASSPRTGETQYF	TGTGCCAGCAGCCCACGCACGGGTGAGACCCAGTACTTC
TRBV11-2	NA	TRBJ2-7	TRBD2	CASSLGRGDEQYF	TGTGCCAGCAGCCTGGGGCGGGGGGACGAGCAGTACTTC
TRBV2	NA	TRBJ2-5	TRBD2	CASRDGLGQETQYF	TGTGCCAGCAGAGACGGACTAGGGCAAGAGACCCAGTACTTC
TRBV4-2	NA	TRBJ2-7	TRBD1	CASSQSSGQGQHEQYF	TGTGCCAGCAGCCAAAGTAGCGGACAGGGTCAACACGAGCAGTACTTC